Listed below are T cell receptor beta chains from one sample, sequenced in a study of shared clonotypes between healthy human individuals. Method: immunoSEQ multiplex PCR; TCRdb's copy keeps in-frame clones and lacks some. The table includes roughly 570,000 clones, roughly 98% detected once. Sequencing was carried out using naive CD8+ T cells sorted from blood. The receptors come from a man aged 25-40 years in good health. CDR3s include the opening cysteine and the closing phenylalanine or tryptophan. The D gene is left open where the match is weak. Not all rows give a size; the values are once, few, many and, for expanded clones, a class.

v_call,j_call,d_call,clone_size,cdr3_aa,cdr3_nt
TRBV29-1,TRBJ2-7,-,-,CSVWGSYEQYF,TGCAGCGTCTGGGGCTCCTACGAGCAGTACTTC
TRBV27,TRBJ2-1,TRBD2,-,CASSVLADPYNEQFF,TGTGCCAGCAGTGTGCTAGCGGACCCCTACAATGAGCAGTTCTTC
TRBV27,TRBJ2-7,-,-,CASSSNNPGALRYEQYF,TGTGCCAGCAGTTCCAACAACCCGGGGGCCCTAAGGTACGAGCAGTACTTC
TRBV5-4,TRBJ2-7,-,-,CASSPATGTSYEQYF,TGTGCCAGCAGCCCCGCGACAGGGACTTCCTACGAGCAGTACTTC
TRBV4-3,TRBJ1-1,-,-,CASSQDLLGVTEAFF,TGCGCCAGCAGCCAAGATCTATTGGGGGTAACTGAAGCTTTCTTT
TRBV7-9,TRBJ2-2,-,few,CASSLEAGELFF,TGTGCCAGCAGCTTAGAGGCCGGGGAGCTGTTTTTT
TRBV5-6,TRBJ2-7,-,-,CASSQVSDEQYF,TGTGCCAGCAGCCAGGTAAGCGACGAGCAGTACTTC
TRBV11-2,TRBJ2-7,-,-,CASSDEDHEQYF,TGTGCCAGCAGCGACGAGGACCACGAGCAGTACTTC
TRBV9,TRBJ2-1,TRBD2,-,CASSGGTSRDNEQFF,TGTGCCAGCAGCGGGGGGACTAGCAGGGACAATGAGCAGTTCTTC
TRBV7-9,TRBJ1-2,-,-,CASSLPSLQFYGYTF,TGTGCCAGCAGCTTGCCCAGCTTGCAATTCTATGGCTACACCTTC
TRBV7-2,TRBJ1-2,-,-,CASSLEGGPNYGYTF,TGTGCCAGCAGCTTAGAAGGGGGACCTAACTATGGCTACACCTTC
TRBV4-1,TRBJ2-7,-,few,CASSQVGGITYEQYF,TGCGCCAGCAGCCAAGTAGGGGGGATCACCTACGAGCAGTACTTC
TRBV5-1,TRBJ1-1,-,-,CASSLDPGDTEAFF,TGCGCCAGCAGCTTGGATCCCGGGGACACTGAAGCTTTCTTT
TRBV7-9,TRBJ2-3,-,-,CASSSGPDTQYF,TGTGCCAGCAGCTCAGGGCCAGATACGCAGTATTTT
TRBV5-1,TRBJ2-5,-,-,CASGDQGVWRETQYF,TGCGCCAGCGGGGACCAAGGGGTTTGGAGAGAGACCCAGTACTTC